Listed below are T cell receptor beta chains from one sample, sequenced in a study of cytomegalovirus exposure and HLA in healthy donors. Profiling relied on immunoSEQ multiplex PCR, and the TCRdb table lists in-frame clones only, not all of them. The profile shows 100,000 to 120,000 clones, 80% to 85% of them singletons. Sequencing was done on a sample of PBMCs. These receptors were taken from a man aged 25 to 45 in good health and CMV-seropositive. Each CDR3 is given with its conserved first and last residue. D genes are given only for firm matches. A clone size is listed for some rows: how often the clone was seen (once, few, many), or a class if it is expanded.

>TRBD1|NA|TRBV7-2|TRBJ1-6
TGTGCCAGCAGCCAAACGCCATTACGACAGGGTGAACCCCTCCACTTT
CASSQTPLRQGEPLHF
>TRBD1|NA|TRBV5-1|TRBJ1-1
TGCGCCAGCAGCTTGGCTACCGGACAGGGTTATAAAGCTTTCTTT
CASSLATGQGYKAFF
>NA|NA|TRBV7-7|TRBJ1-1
TGTGCTAGCAGCTTGGGGAGGAACACTGAAGCTTTCTTT
CASSLGRNTEAFF
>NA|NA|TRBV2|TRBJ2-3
TGTGCCACCCGTGGGCCAGGGAGCACAGATACGCAGTATTTT
CATRGPGSTDTQYF
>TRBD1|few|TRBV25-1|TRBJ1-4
TGTGCCAGCAGTGAATGGACAGGAGGAAAGGAAAAACTGTTTTTT
CASSEWTGGKEKLFF
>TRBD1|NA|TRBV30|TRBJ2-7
TGTGCCTGGAGGGAGACAGGGACCTACGAGCAGTACTTC
CAWRETGTYEQYF
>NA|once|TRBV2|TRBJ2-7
TGTGCCAGCAGTGTTGAGGGCGTCTCCTACGAGCAGTACTTC
CASSVEGVSYEQYF
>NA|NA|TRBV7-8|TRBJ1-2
TGTGCCAGCAGCCCGGCGACAGGTTGGGGCTACACCTTC
CASSPATGWGYTF
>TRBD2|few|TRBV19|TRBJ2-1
TGTGCCAGTAGTACCGGGGGGGCCTACAATGAGCAGTTCTTC
CASSTGGAYNEQFF
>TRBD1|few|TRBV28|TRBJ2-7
TGTGCCAGCAAGCGACAGGGTTCTGCCTACGAGCAGTACTTC
CASKRQGSAYEQYF
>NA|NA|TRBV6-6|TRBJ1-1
TGTGCCAGCAGCTACGGGGGGGCTTCAGGGGACACTGAAGCTTTCTTT
CASSYGGASGDTEAFF
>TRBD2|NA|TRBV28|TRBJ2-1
TGTGCCAGCAGTTTATCCCAAGGGAGGGGACCTAGGAATGAGCAGTTCTTC
CASSLSQGRGPRNEQFF
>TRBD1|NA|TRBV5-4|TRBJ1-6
TGTGCCAGCAGACGTATGACAGGGGGAAATAATTCACCCCTCCACTTT
CASRRMTGGNNSPLHF
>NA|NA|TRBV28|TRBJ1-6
TGTGCCAGCACTCAGGCCGGACGACAGTCTTCACCCCTCCACTTT
CASTQAGRQSSPLHF
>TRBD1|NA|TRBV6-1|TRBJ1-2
TGTGCCAGCAGGACAGACAGGGGGCTGTTTGGCTACACCTTC
CASRTDRGLFGYTF
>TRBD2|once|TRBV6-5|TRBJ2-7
TGTGCCAGCAGTTATAGTAGCGGGGGCCCCTACGAGCAGTACTTC
CASSYSSGGPYEQYF
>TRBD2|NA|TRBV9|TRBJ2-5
TGTGCCAGCAGCGTAGGGACGGCGGGGGAGCGCGAGACCCAGTACTTC
CASSVGTAGERETQYF
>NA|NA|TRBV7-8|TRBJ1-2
TGTGCCAGCAGCCCCTTGGCCGTAACAGGGAAGGATGGCTACACCTTC
CASSPLAVTGKDGYTF
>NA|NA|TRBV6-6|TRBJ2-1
TGTGCCAGCAGTTACTCAGCTATTTCCTACAATGAGCAGTTCTTC
CASSYSAISYNEQFF
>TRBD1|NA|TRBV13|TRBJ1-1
TGTGCCAGCAGCCCCGCAGGGGGTCGGAACACTGAAGCTTTCTTT
CASSPAGGRNTEAFF
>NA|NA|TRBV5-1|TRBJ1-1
TGCGCCAGCAGCCTAACGACAGAAATAACTGAAGCTTTCTTT
CASSLTTEITEAFF
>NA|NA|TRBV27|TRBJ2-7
TGTGCCAGCAGTTTAAGCCAGGGCGGCTACGAGCAGTACTTC
CASSLSQGGYEQYF
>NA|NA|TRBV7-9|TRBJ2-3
TGTGCCAGCAGCTCAAGCACAGATACGCAGTATTTT
CASSSSTDTQYF
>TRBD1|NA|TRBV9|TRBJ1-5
TGTGCCAGCAGCTCAAGAGGGGACAGCAATAATCAGCCCCAGCATTTT
CASSSRGDSNNQPQHF
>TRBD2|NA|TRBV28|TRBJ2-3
TGTGCCAGCAGTTTAGCGGGGGGGCCTGATACGCAGTATTTT
CASSLAGGPDTQYF
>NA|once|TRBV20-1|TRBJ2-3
TGCAGTGCTAGGGCCACAGATACGCAGTATTTT
CSARATDTQYF
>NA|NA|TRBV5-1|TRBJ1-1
TGCGCCAGCAGACTGGGCTCGTTGAACACTGAAGCTTTCTTT
CASRLGSLNTEAFF
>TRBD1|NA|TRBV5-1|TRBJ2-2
TGCGCCAGCAGCTTGACAGGGGGCGGTCACACCGGGGAGCTGTTTTTT
CASSLTGGGHTGELFF
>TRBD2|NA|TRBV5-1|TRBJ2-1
TGCGCCTCCCGGGGGGGACCGAACAATGAGCAGTTCTTC
CASRGGPNNEQFF
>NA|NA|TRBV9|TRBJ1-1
TGTGCCAGCAGCCGAGACAGGAACACTGAAGCTTTCTTT
CASSRDRNTEAFF
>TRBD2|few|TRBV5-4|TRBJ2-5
TGTGCCAGCAGCCCGGCGGGGGGGCCAGGGGAGACCCAGTACTTC
CASSPAGGPGETQYF
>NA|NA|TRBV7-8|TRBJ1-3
TGTGCCAGCAGCTTAGACCCAGCGGGTGGAAACACCATATATTTT
CASSLDPAGGNTIYF
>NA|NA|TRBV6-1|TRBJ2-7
TGTGCCAGCAGTGACACTCCTGGCTACGAGCAGTACTTC
CASSDTPGYEQYF
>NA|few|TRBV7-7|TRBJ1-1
TGTGCTAGCAGCTTAGATCGGAACACTGAAGCTTTCTTT
CASSLDRNTEAFF
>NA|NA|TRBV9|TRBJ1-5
TGTGCCAGCAGCGTAGGGACATTAAGCAATCAGCCCCAGCATTTT
CASSVGTLSNQPQHF
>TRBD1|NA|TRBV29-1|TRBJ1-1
TGCAGCAGTCAGGGGGCTGTTGACACTGAAGCTTTCTTT
CSSQGAVDTEAFF
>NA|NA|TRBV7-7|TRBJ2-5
TGTGCTAGCAGCTTAGTTTCAGGGGGGGAGACCCAGTACTTC
CASSLVSGGETQYF
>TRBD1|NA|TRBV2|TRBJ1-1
TGTGCCAGCAAGAACGACAGGGATGGTGAAGCTTTCTTT
CASKNDRDGEAFF
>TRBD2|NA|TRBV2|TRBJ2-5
TGTGCCAGCAGTGTATCGAGCGGGGGGCCGCAAGAGACCCAGTACTTC
CASSVSSGGPQETQYF
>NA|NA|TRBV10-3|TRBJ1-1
TGTGCCATCAGTGAGGACAGCCGAATGAACACTGAAGCTTTCTTT
CAISEDSRMNTEAFF
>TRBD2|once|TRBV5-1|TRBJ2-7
TGCGCCAGCAGCTTTGGGACTAGTCGTCCCTACGAGCAGTACTTC
CASSFGTSRPYEQYF